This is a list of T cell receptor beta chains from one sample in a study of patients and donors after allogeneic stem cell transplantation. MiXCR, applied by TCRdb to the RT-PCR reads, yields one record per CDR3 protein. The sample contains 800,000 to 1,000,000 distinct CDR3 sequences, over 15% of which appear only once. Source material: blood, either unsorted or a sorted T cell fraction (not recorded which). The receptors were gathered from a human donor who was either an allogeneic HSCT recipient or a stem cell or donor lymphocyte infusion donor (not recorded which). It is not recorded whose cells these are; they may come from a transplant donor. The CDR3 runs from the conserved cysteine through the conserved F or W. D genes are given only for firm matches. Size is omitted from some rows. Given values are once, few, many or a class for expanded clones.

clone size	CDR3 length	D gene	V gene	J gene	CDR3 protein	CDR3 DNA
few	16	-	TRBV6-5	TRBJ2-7	CASSYSGEGTSYEQYF	TGTGCCAGCAGTTACTCAGGCGAAGGAACTTCCTACGAGCAGTACTTC
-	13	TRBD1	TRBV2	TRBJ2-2	CASRQTGAGELFF	TGTGCCAGCAGACAAACAGGGGCCGGGGAGCTGTTTTTT
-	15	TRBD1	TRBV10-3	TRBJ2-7	CAISGMGQGVYEQYF	TGTGCCATCAGTGGAATGGGACAGGGTGTATACGAGCAGTACTTC
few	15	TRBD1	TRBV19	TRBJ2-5	CASSIEGAIGETQYF	TGTGCCAGTAGTATCGAGGGGGCGATAGGAGAGACCCAGTACTTC
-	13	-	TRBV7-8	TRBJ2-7	CASSLSRYYEQYF	TGTGCCAGCAGCTTATCTCGTTACTACGAGCAGTACTTC
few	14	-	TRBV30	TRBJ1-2	CAWGTGGDGYGYTF	TGTGCCTGGGGGACCGGGGGAGATGGCTATGGCTACACCTTC
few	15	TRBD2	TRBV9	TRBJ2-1	CASSSTSGSVNEQFF	TGTGCCAGCAGTTCTACTAGCGGGAGTGTCAATGAGCAGTTCTTC
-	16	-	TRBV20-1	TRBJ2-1	CSARYPGWETYNEQFF	TGCAGTGCTAGATACCCAGGATGGGAAACGTACAATGAGCAGTTCTTC
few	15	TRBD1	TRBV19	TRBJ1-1	CASSIPGGGYTEAFF	TGTGCCAGTAGTATCCCAGGGGGGGGGTACACTGAAGCTTTCTTT
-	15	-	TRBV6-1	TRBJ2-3	CASSPLAGAGDTQYF	TGTGCCAGCAGTCCCTTGGCCGGTGCAGGAGATACGCAGTATTTT
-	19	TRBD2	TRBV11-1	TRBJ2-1	CASSSSSVPLAGHYNEQFF	TGTGCCAGCAGCTCGTCCTCAGTCCCACTAGCGGGCCACTACAATGAGCAGTTCTTC
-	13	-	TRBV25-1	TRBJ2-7	CASSEGSRYEQYF	TGTGCCAGCAGTGAAGGGAGCCGCTACGAGCAGTACTTC
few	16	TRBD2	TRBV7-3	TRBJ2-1	CASSLNGGGSYNEQFF	TGTGCCAGCAGCTTAAATGGGGGAGGGTCCTACAATGAGCAGTTCTTC
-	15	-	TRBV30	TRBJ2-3	CAWSRGGQITDTQYF	TGTGCCTGGAGTCGCGGGGGACAGATCACAGATACGCAGTATTTT
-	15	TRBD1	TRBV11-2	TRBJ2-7	CASSRIRDSSYEQYF	TGTGCCAGCAGCCGAATCCGGGACAGCTCCTACGAGCAGTACTTC
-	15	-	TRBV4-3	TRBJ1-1	CASSQRVQANTEAFF	TGCGCCAGCAGCCAACGAGTACAGGCGAACACTGAAGCTTTCTTT
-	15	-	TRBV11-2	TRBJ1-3	CASSPRGVVGNTIYF	TGTGCCAGCAGTCCCCGTGGGGTGGTTGGAAACACCATATATTTT
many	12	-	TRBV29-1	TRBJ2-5	CSVAGYQETQYF	TGCAGCGTTGCGGGCTACCAAGAGACCCAGTACTTC
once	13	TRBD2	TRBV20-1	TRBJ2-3	CSALAGEVNTQYF	TGCAGTGCTTTAGCGGGGGAGGTAAATACGCAGTATTTT
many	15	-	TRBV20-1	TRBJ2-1	CSARHHRDSYNEQFF	TGCAGTGCTAGACACCACAGGGACTCCTACAATGAGCAGTTCTTC
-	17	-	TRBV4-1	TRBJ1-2	CASSQDLVDYRGYGYTF	TGCGCCAGCAGCCAAGATTTGGTCGATTATCGGGGCTATGGCTACACCTTC
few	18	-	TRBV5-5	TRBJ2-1	CASSLGVVRGDSPHEQFF	TGTGCCAGCAGCTTGGGGGTTGTAAGGGGTGACTCTCCCCATGAGCAGTTCTTC
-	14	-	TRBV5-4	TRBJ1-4	CASSLEAVDEKLFF	TGTGCCAGCAGCCTGGAGGCAGTCGATGAAAAACTGTTTTTT
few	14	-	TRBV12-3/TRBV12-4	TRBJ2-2	CASSFVLGTGELFF	TGTGCCAGCAGTTTTGTTTTGGGCACCGGGGAGCTGTTTTTT
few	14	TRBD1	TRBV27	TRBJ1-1	CASSRGGQGTEAFF	TGTGCCAGCAGCAGGGGGGGCCAGGGCACTGAAGCTTTCTTT
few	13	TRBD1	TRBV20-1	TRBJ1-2	CSARRDRELGYTF	TGCAGTGCTAGAAGGGACAGGGAGTTAGGCTACACCTTC
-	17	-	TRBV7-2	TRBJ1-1	CASSSTAFIDMNTEAFF	TGTGCCAGCAGCTCTACAGCTTTTATCGACATGAACACTGAAGCTTTCTTT
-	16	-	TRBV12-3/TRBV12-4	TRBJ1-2	CASSLDYPGRGYGYTF	TGTGCCAGCAGTTTAGATTACCCAGGGAGAGGTTATGGCTACACCTTC
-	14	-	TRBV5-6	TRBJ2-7	CASSLDWDAYEQYF	TGTGCCAGCAGCTTGGATTGGGACGCCTACGAGCAGTACTTC